These 21 T cell receptor beta chains came from one sample sequenced in a study of blood T cell repertoires in COVID-19. Some clones are missing from TCRdb's copy, which holds only in-frame ones; the method was immunoSEQ multiplex PCR. The repertoire holds 350,000 or so clones, with 85% to 90% as singletons. Sequencing input: peripheral blood. The receptors here all came from a young man with active or convalescent COVID-19.

The table lists this clone with a few counts. At one of its ends the junction is not consistent with the germline gene, which may arise from a read error. The chain couples TRBV5-1 to TRBJ1-2, with 7 bases that match TRBD1. The CDR3 contains 16 residues. Germline-derived CDR1 and CDR2 are SGHRS and YFSETQ. The CDR3 sequence: CASSLARTGPKYGYTF. CDR3 coding DNA: TGCGCCAGCAGCTTGGCCCGGACAGGTCCTAAGTATGGCTACACCTTC.

The chain recombines TRBV4-1 with TRBJ1-6; D gene uncertain. This CDR3 has 12 residues. V was trimmed by 6 bases and J by 7 bases, leaving 7 bases between them. Germline V gives CDR1 MGHRA, CDR2 YSYEKL. CDR3 loop: CASRNLNSPLHF. The CDR3 DNA reads as TGCGCCAGCAGGAACTTAAATTCACCCCTCCACTTT.

The chain carries TRBV4-2 and TRBJ1-2, with D possibly being TRBD1 (5 bases). The germline V gene encodes CDR1 LGHNA and CDR2 YNFKEQ. The germline V and J ends were trimmed by 3 bases and 3 bases, with 11 bases remaining between them. This CDR3 contains 14 residues. The CDR3 DNA reads TGTGCCAGCAGCCATGGAGGGGCCGACTATGGCTACACCTTC. Translation: CASSHGGADYGYTF.

The V call is TRBV24-1, the J call TRBJ2-2; no clear D. CDR3 length: 14 residues. V gave up 3 bases and J gave up 6 bases, with 10 bases separating them. Germline V lookup: CDR1 KGHDR, CDR2 SFDVKD. CDR3 coding DNA: TGTGCCACCAGTGATCCCACCCGGGCCGGGGAGCTGTTTTTT. It codes for CATSDPTRAGELFF.

This chain links TRBV15 with TRBJ1-4; 7 nucleotides match TRBD1. The CDR3 extends over 16 amino acids. Per germline, CDR1 LNHNV and CDR2 YYDKDF (reference sequence). Trimming took 5 bases from V and 4 from J; bases not matched to a gene: 10. CDR3 in amino acids: CATSGGLTGVNEKLFF. In nucleotides, the CDR3 is TGTGCCACCAGCGGGGGCCTCACAGGGGTTAATGAAAAACTGTTTTTT.

This chain connects TRBV28 to TRBJ1-2; 8 bases align to TRBD1. Per germline, CDR1 MDHEN and CDR2 SYDVKM. V trimming: 4 bases; J trimming: 8 bases; junction bases outside the gene matches: 9. The CDR3 runs to 14 residues. CDR3 coding DNA: TGTGCCAGCAGTTATCCGGGACAGGTAATCGGCTACACCTTC. It translates to CASSYPGQVIGYTF.

This clone appeared a few times. This chain's CDR3 is CASSDSIFGNQPQHF. CDR3 nucleotides: TGTGCCAGCAGTGATTCGATTTTCGGGAATCAGCCCCAGCATTTT. The chain has TRBV25-1 and TRBJ1-5; D is unresolved. Trimming pared 3 bases from V and 4 bases from J, leaving 13 bases between. This CDR3 spans 15 amino acids. In germline, CDR1 is MGHDK, CDR2 SYGVNS. Drawing the rest from reference TRBV25-1 and TRBJ1-5, the complete variable domain is EADIYQTPRYLVIGTGKKITLECSQTMGHDKMYWYQQDPGMELHLIHYSYGVNSTEKGDLSSESTVSRIRTEHFPLTLESARPSHTSQYLCASSDSIFGNQPQHFGDGTRLSIL.

The gene calls are TRBV29-1 and TRBJ2-1; 7 nucleotides agree with TRBD1. The germline CDR1 and CDR2 sequences are SQVTM and ANQGSEA. This CDR3 spans 14 amino acids. Trimming took 3 bases from V and 8 from J; bases not matched to a gene: 10. Here the CDR3 DNA reads TGCAGCGTTGATACAGGGGTTTCCTTGGATGAGCAGTTCTTC. Protein: CSVDTGVSLDEQFF.

This clone was observed a single time. V is TRBV5-1 and J is TRBJ2-7; no reliable D call. Germline V gene data show CDR1 as SGHRS and CDR2 as YFSETQ. The CDR3 spans 14 residues. V lost 0 bases to trimming and J lost 2 bases, with 9 bases between them. In DNA, the CDR3 is TGCGCCAGCAGCTTGGTTTACGGAGCCTACGAGCAGTACTTC. Translating it yields CASSLVYGAYEQYF.

This CDR3 is CASSLVTGVEKLFF. In DNA form, the CDR3 reads TGTGCCAGCAGCTTAGTTACAGGGGTTGAAAAACTGTTTTTT. V usage is TRBV7-2 and J usage is TRBJ1-4; 7 bases fit TRBD1. Germline values: CDR1 SGHTA, CDR2 FQGNSA. The CDR3 is 14 residues long. J gave up 7 bases and V 1 base, and 3 bases lay outside the gene matches. Combining the CDR3 with reference TRBV7-2 and TRBJ1-4 gives the whole variable domain GAGVSQSPSNKVTEKGKDVELRCDPISGHTALYWYRQSLGQGLEFLIYFQGNSAPDKSGLPSDRFSAERTGGSVSTLTIQRTQQEDSAVYLCASSLVTGVEKLFFGSGTQLSVL.

In its sample, this clone was seen a few times. The CDR3 nucleotides are TGTGCCAGCAAAAGGGACAGGGGCGAGAGGGGCTACACCTTC. It encodes CASKRDRGERGYTF. The rearrangement uses TRBV27 and TRBJ1-2; TRBD1 aligns across 10 bases. V lost 7 bases, J lost 8 bases, and 10 bases stayed unmatched. This CDR3 spans 14 amino acids. Looked up from germline, CDR1 is MNHEY and CDR2 is SMNVEV (reference sequence).

The chain joins TRBV19 to TRBJ2-7; possibly TRBD2 for D (6 bases). The CDR3 loop spans 15 amino acids. Germline V gene lookup returns CDR1 LNHDA and CDR2 SQIVND (reference sequence). With 5 bases removed from V and 3 bases from J, the gap between germline ends came to 17 bases. The CDR3 DNA reads TGTGCCAGTAGTCCGGGGGTGGGACCCGTCTACGAGCAGTACTTC. Protein sequence: CASSPGVGPVYEQYF.

The rearrangement uses TRBV28 and TRBJ2-5; 11 bases fit TRBD1. The V segment lost 5 bases and the J segment 3 bases; nucleotides outside the gene matches: 11. The CDR3 spans 17 residues. Germline V gives CDR1 MDHEN, CDR2 SYDVKM. CDR3 nucleotide sequence: TGTGCCAGCAGTAGAAGAGGACAGGGGGCCGAGGAAGAGACCCAGTACTTC. Encoded protein: CASSRRGQGAEEETQYF.

This clone was seen a few times. The gene calls are TRBV2 and TRBJ1-3; no clear D gene. This CDR3 comprises 13 residues. From germline, CDR1 is SNHLY and CDR2 FYNNEI. Trimming left V 6 bases short and J 0 bases short, with 6 bases between. The CDR3 here is CASREYSGNTIYF. CDR3 coding DNA: TGTGCCAGCAGGGAATACTCTGGAAACACCATATATTTT.

J is TRBJ1-2 and V is TRBV9, with D possibly TRBD1 on 5 matching bases. Trimming left V 4 bases short and J 4 bases short, with 17 bases between. Per germline, CDR1 SGDLS and CDR2 YYNGEE. The CDR3 length is 15 residues. The CDR3 spells CASSMLKGRGYGYTF. DNA of the CDR3: TGTGCCAGCAGCATGCTCAAGGGGCGCGGCTATGGCTACACCTTC.

The chain couples TRBV6-6 to TRBJ1-5; D is possibly TRBD1 (6 bases). Between the trimmed V and J ends, which lost 8 bases and 6 bases, there was a span of 11 bases. The CDR3 covers 12 residues. Germline V gene lookup returns CDR1 MNHNY and CDR2 SVGAGI (reference sequence). This chain's CDR3 is CASGEGGQPQHF. DNA for the CDR3: TGTGCCAGCGGCGAAGGGGGTCAGCCCCAGCATTTT.

The CDR3 reads CASSQDPGTKVGKLFF. The CDR3 DNA reads TGCGCCAGCAGCCAAGATCCGGGGACAAAGGTCGGCAAACTGTTTTTT. The rearrangement uses TRBV4-1 and TRBJ1-4; D is perhaps TRBD1 (6 bases). V was trimmed by 0 bases and J by 11 bases, leaving 19 bases between them. Looked up from germline, CDR1 is MGHRA and CDR2 is YSYEKL. This CDR3 spans 16 amino acids.

As to this clone: One junction end does not reproduce the germline sequence, and a read error may be involved. The chain employs TRBV7-7 and TRBJ1-3, with a possible D match to TRBD1 (5 bases). Germline V lookup: CDR1 SSHAT, CDR2 FNYEAQ (reference sequence). This CDR3 region has 15 residues. CDR3 loop: CASRKGLPSGNTIYF. The CDR3 region has the DNA TGTGCTAGCAGAAAGGGGCTACCCTCTGGAAACACCATATATTTT.

This sequence joins TRBV6-6 and TRBJ1-6, with a tentative D call TRBD1 (6 bases). The germline gives CDR1 MNHNY, CDR2 SVGAGI (reference sequence). Deletions cut 8 bases from V and 7 bases from J, with 12 bases between. CDR3 length: 13 residues. For the CDR3, the DNA is TGTGCCAGCGTGAGGACAGTCAATTCACCCCTCCACTTT. Amino acid sequence: CASVRTVNSPLHF.

The chain combines TRBV19 with TRBJ1-4, with D perhaps TRBD1 (6 bases). The CDR3 is 16 amino acids. From germline, CDR1 is LNHDA and CDR2 SQIVND (reference sequence). Trimming removed 5 bases from V and 0 bases from J, with 13 bases in between. In DNA form, the CDR3 reads TGTGCCAGTAGTCAGCCAGGGGCCGCAACTAATGAAAAACTGTTTTTT. Its translation: CASSQPGAATNEKLFF. Complete variable domain (other parts from reference TRBV19 and TRBJ1-4): DGGITQSPKYLFRKEGQNVTLSCEQNLNHDAMYWYRQDPGQGLRLIYYSQIVNDFQKGDIAEGYSVSREKKESFPLTVTSAQKNPTAFYLCASSQPGAATNEKLFFGSGTQLSVL.

Points on this clone: This specimen includes other DNA sequences encoding the same CDR3. The V call is TRBV19, the J call TRBJ1-5; D gene unclear. The CDR3 loop spans 15 amino acids. Germline V CDR1 and CDR2: LNHDA, SQIVND (reference sequence). V lost 2 bases, J lost 0 bases, and 8 bases lay in between. The CDR3 is CASSITVYSNQPQHF. Here the CDR3 DNA reads TGTGCCAGTAGTATAACGGTCTATAGCAATCAGCCCCAGCATTTT.